The T cell receptor (beta chain) under discussion was sequenced for a study of T cells in Graves' hyperthyroidism and ophthalmopathy. Stable Graves' hyperthyroidism denoted no ophthalmopathy progression over 18 months. Patients were excluded because of uncontrolled infection, other autoimmune disease, pregnancy or lactation. The germline CDR1 and CDR2 sequences are SGHKS and YYEKEE (reference sequence). This CDR3 spans 12 amino acids. Losses at the gene ends were 7 bases for V and 1 base for J; bases not matched to a gene: 0. Using RNA transcripts as the source, TCR beta CDR3 regions were amplified. The study used the HTBI primer set for a first-round RT-PCR of the TCR CDR3. TCRdb redid the calling of the multiplex PCR reads with MiXCR, one entry per CDR3 protein. The sample yields fewer than 400,000 distinct CDR3 sequences, around 17% seen once.

The TCR was taken from a young man with Graves' hyperthyroidism. This sequence joins TRBV5-5 and TRBJ1-2; the match to TRBD1 covers 8 bases. Sample: blood. This chain's CDR3 is CASGQGNYGYTF. As DNA, the CDR3 is TGTGCCAGCGGACAGGGTAACTATGGCTACACCTTC.